Below are 10 T cell receptor beta chains sequenced from a single sample in a study of T-cell reconstitution after alpha-beta-depleted transplantation in children. The authors prepared the TCRbeta library with unique molecular identifiers. TCRdb used MiXCR to reprocess the PCR reads, holding one entry per CDR3 protein. The top ten hold about 8% of the sample, which has about 300,000 distinct CDR3 sequences, about 9.5% seen once. Material: PBMCs, obtained before TCRalphabeta/CD19-depleted stem cell transplant. Receptors originate from a boy under three years old with acute myeloid leukemia, due to receive a stem cell transplant.

As to this clonotype: Given a much more abundant clone one base away, this may be a read error. The chain employs TRBV27 and TRBJ1-5; TRBD1 agrees at 9 bases. Germline V gene lookup returns CDR1 MNHEY and CDR2 SMNVEV (reference sequence). The CDR3 is made up of 18 amino acids. The ends lost 0 bases at V and 4 bases at J; junction bases unmatched: 10. CDR3 sequence reads: CASSLSPLGQGANQPQHF. DNA for the CDR3: TGTGCCAGCAGTTTATCCCCCCTGGGACAGGGTGCGAATCAGCCCCAGCATTTT.

The chain uses TRBV5-5 and TRBJ2-5, with a possible D match to TRBD2 (5 bases). Germline-derived CDR1 and CDR2 are SGHKS and YYEKEE (reference sequence). The CDR3 is made up of 13 amino acids. Between the trimmed V and J ends, which lost 4 bases and 5 bases, there was a span of 12 bases. CDR3 sequence (DNA): TGTGCCAGCAGCGTGGGCTTAGCGGAGACCCAGTACTTC. Translated: CASSVGLAETQYF.

The sample holds many counts of this clonotype. The rearrangement links TRBV2 to TRBJ1-5, with D possibly being TRBD1 (6 bases). This CDR3 has 15 residues. Germline CDR1 reads SNHLY; CDR2 reads FYNNEI. The ends were cut back, 5 bases at V and 2 bases at J, with 13 bases in the middle. CDR3 protein: CASSHRDIGNQPQHF. The DNA for the CDR3 is TGTGCCAGCAGTCACCGGGACATAGGCAATCAGCCCCAGCATTTT.

This clonotype was detected many times. The V and J genes are TRBV7-9 and TRBJ2-7, with unresolved D. This CDR3 is built from 14 residues. CDR1 and CDR2 from the germline V gene are SEHNR and FQNEAQ (reference sequence). The V gene lost 4 bases and the J gene lost 3 bases, with 13 bases spanning the gap. The CDR3 DNA follows: TGTGCCAGCAGCTCCTCTATGGGTGTCTACGAGCAGTACTTC. Amino acid sequence: CASSSSMGVYEQYF.

This clonotype showed up just a few times. J is TRBJ2-7 and V is TRBV20-1; D tentatively reads TRBD1 or TRBD2 (5 bases each). The CDR3 consists of 13 residues. Trimming stripped 0 bases from V and 6 bases from J, with 12 bases between. The germline CDR1 and CDR2 sequences are DFQATT and SNEGSKA (reference sequence). The CDR3: CSAREQEGSEQYF. Here the CDR3 DNA reads TGCAGTGCTAGAGAACAAGAGGGGAGCGAGCAGTACTTC.

The CDR3 coding sequence is TGTGCCAGCAGTGACGGGCCCGGCGGGGTCGAGCAGTACTTC. Protein: CASSDGPGGVEQYF. J is TRBJ2-7 and V is TRBV7-3, with D perhaps TRBD2 (6 bases). The CDR3 is made up of 14 amino acids. With 6 bases removed from V and 6 bases from J, the gap between germline ends came to 18 bases. CDR1 is SGHTA, CDR2 FQGTGA, per germline. Using reference TRBV7-3 and TRBJ2-7 for the parts outside the CDR3, the full variable domain is GAGVSQTPSNKVTEKGKYVELRCDPISGHTALYWYRQSLGQGPEFLIYFQGTGAADDSGLPNDRFFAVRPEGSVSTLKIQRTERGDSAVYLCASSDGPGGVEQYFGPGTRLTVT.

This clonotype was observed many times. The chain uses TRBV12-3 or TRBV12-4 and TRBJ2-4, with D perhaps matching TRBD1 (5 bases). V was trimmed by 4 bases and J by 6 bases, leaving 16 bases between them. CDR3 length equals 15 residues. CDR3 sequence: CASSSPTGDGNIQYF. In DNA form, the CDR3 reads TGTGCCAGCAGTTCTCCTACAGGCGACGGAAACATTCAGTACTTC.

Ten or more counts support this clonotype. V is TRBV5-5 and J is TRBJ2-3; 11 bases match TRBD1. V was pared by 4 bases and J by 1 base, with 2 bases of the junction left unmatched. The CDR3 runs to 15 residues. The germline V gene has CDR1 SGHKS and CDR2 YYEKEE (reference sequence). CDR3 DNA: TGTGCCAGCAGCAGGACAGGGGGCCGCACAGATACGCAGTATTTT. This sequence encodes CASSRTGGRTDTQYF.

In this sample, this clonotype turned up many times. This rearrangement joins TRBV29-1 to TRBJ2-7; 8 bases are a match to TRBD1. CDR3 length: 13 residues. Germline V gene data show CDR1 as SQVTM and CDR2 as ANQGSEA. With 4 bases clipped from V and 2 bases from J, the junction kept 4 bases outside the gene matches. CDR3 in DNA: TGCAGCGTTGCTCCGACAGGGGCCTACGAGCAGTACTTC. Residues: CSVAPTGAYEQYF.

This clonotype was picked up many times. The genes are TRBV7-9 and TRBJ2-3; D uncertain. Germline CDR1 reads SEHNR; CDR2 reads FQNEAQ (reference sequence). This CDR3 has 14 residues. Trimming removed 1 base from V and 2 bases from J, with 7 bases in between. The CDR3: CASSLVWDTDTQYF. CDR3 nucleotide sequence: TGTGCCAGCAGCTTAGTTTGGGACACAGATACGCAGTATTTT.